Listed below are T cell receptor beta chains from one sample, sequenced in a study of prognosis after radiotherapy for stage I lung cancer. TCRdb passed the multiplex PCR reads through MiXCR, listing each CDR3 protein once. The table has more than 30,000 distinct CDR3 sequences, approximately 46% seen once; the top ten hold approximately 15%. The sequenced sample was PBMCs, obtained before or after stereotactic body radiation therapy (not recorded which). The origin of the receptors is a donor aged 50 or older with non-small cell lung cancer. Both conserved end residues are part of each CDR3. Each record gives: V gene, D gene, clone size, J gene, CDR3 DNA, CDR3 protein. D genes are given only for firm matches. Not all rows give a size; the values are once, few, many and, for expanded clones, a class.

V: TRBV11-2; D: NA; size: once; J: TRBJ2-7; DNA: TGTGCCAGCAGCTTCTGGTACGAGCAGTACTTC; CDR3: CASSFWYEQYF
V: TRBV6-4; D: TRBD2; size: many; J: TRBJ2-1; DNA: TGTGCCAGCAGTGACCGACTAGCGGGGTACAATGAGCAGTTCTTC; CDR3: CASSDRLAGYNEQFF
V: TRBV5-1; D: TRBD2; size: many; J: TRBJ2-3; DNA: TGCGCCAGCAGCTCGGGGACTAGTTTGGATACGCAGTATTTT; CDR3: CASSSGTSLDTQYF
V: TRBV5-5; D: NA; size: many; J: TRBJ2-7; DNA: TGTGCCAGCAGCTTTGCGTCCCGGGACTACGAGCAGTACTTC; CDR3: CASSFASRDYEQYF
V: TRBV20-1; D: NA; size: many; J: TRBJ1-5; DNA: TGCAGCTTTTGGCGGGGCATCAATCAGCCCCAGCATTTT; CDR3: CSFWRGINQPQHF
V: TRBV3-1; D: TRBD1; size: many; J: TRBJ1-5; DNA: TGTGCCAGCAGCAAGACAGGGAGCAATCAGCCCCAGCATTTT; CDR3: CASSKTGSNQPQHF
V: TRBV6-2/TRBV6-3; D: TRBD1; size: many; J: TRBJ1-4; DNA: TGTGCCAGCAGTTACCCCCTGGGGACAGGGTCATTGGAAAAACTGTTTTTT; CDR3: CASSYPLGTGSLEKLFF
V: TRBV11-3; D: TRBD1; size: NA; J: TRBJ2-7; DNA: TGTGCCAGCAGCGCACGGGACAGCAGCTCCTACGAGCAGTACTTC; CDR3: CASSARDSSSYEQYF
V: TRBV3-1; D: NA; size: many; J: TRBJ1-4; DNA: TGTGCCAGCAGTCAGATGCAAGGGTATAATGAAAAACTGTTTTTT; CDR3: CASSQMQGYNEKLFF
V: TRBV20-1; D: NA; size: many; J: TRBJ2-1; DNA: TGCAGTGCCTCCGAGACGGGTTACAATGAGCAGTTCTTC; CDR3: CSASETGYNEQFF
V: TRBV20-1; D: NA; size: many; J: TRBJ1-5; DNA: TGCAGTGCTAGCGCCGGACCCGGGAAGATTCGTAGCAATCAGCCCCAGCATTTT; CDR3: CSASAGPGKIRSNQPQHF
V: TRBV20-1; D: TRBD1; size: NA; J: TRBJ2-7; DNA: TGTAGTGCTAGTACCGGGACAGTGGGCTCCCCCATCTACGGACAGTACTTC; CDR3: CSASTGTVGSPIYGQYF
V: TRBV7-3; D: TRBD2; size: many; J: TRBJ2-3; DNA: TGTGCCAGCAGCTCGGGGACTAGCGGGAACACAGATACGCAGTATTTT; CDR3: CASSSGTSGNTDTQYF
V: TRBV20-1; D: NA; size: many; J: TRBJ1-5; DNA: TGCAGTGCTAGAGATCTTACCTCGAGGAGCAATCAGCCCCAGCATTTT; CDR3: CSARDLTSRSNQPQHF
V: TRBV28; D: NA; size: many; J: TRBJ1-5; DNA: TGTGCCAGCAGAGTGGGAGATAGCAATCAGCCCCAGCATTTT; CDR3: CASRVGDSNQPQHF
V: TRBV24-1; D: NA; size: many; J: TRBJ2-5; DNA: TGTGCCACTCAGGACAAACTTGACAGGGAGGGAACGCAAGAGACCCAGTACTTC; CDR3: CATQDKLDREGTQETQYF
V: TRBV7-9; D: NA; size: many; J: TRBJ2-5; DNA: TGTGCCAGCAGCTTAGCGATGACAGGCCCACAAGAGACCCAGTACTTC; CDR3: CASSLAMTGPQETQYF
V: TRBV5-1; D: NA; size: many; J: TRBJ2-7; DNA: TGCGCCAGCAGCTTGGCCGAGCGGGCCCACGAGCAGTACTTC; CDR3: CASSLAERAHEQYF
V: TRBV30; D: NA; size: many; J: TRBJ1-2; DNA: TGTGCCTGGAGTGGAGACTTGGGCTACACCTTC; CDR3: CAWSGDLGYTF
V: TRBV11-3; D: TRBD2; size: many; J: TRBJ2-7; DNA: TGTGCCAGCAGCTCAAAACCCAGCGGGGCCTACGAGCAGTACTTC; CDR3: CASSSKPSGAYEQYF
V: TRBV12-5; D: NA; size: many; J: TRBJ1-6; DNA: TGTGCTAGTGGTTTGGCACCTCTCCGAACCCTCCGGGGACCGCCTGGCTCACCCCTCCACTTT; CDR3: CASGLAPLRTLRGPPGSPLHF
V: TRBV7-8; D: TRBD1; size: NA; J: TRBJ2-3; DNA: TGTGCCAGCAGCTTTGAGGGGACAGGACTCACACATACTCAGTATTTT; CDR3: CASSFEGTGLTHTQYF
V: TRBV19; D: NA; size: medium-sized; J: TRBJ2-5; DNA: TGTGCCAGTAGTCAGGGCCAAGAGACCCAGTACTTC; CDR3: CASSQGQETQYF
V: TRBV4-2; D: TRBD1; size: many; J: TRBJ2-1; DNA: TGTGCCAGCAGCCCCCGGACAGGGGCCTATGATGAGCAGTTCTTC; CDR3: CASSPRTGAYDEQFF
V: TRBV27; D: TRBD2; size: once; J: TRBJ2-3; DNA: TGTGCCAGCTGTAGCGGGAGCCCAGATACGCAGTATTTT; CDR3: CASCSGSPDTQYF